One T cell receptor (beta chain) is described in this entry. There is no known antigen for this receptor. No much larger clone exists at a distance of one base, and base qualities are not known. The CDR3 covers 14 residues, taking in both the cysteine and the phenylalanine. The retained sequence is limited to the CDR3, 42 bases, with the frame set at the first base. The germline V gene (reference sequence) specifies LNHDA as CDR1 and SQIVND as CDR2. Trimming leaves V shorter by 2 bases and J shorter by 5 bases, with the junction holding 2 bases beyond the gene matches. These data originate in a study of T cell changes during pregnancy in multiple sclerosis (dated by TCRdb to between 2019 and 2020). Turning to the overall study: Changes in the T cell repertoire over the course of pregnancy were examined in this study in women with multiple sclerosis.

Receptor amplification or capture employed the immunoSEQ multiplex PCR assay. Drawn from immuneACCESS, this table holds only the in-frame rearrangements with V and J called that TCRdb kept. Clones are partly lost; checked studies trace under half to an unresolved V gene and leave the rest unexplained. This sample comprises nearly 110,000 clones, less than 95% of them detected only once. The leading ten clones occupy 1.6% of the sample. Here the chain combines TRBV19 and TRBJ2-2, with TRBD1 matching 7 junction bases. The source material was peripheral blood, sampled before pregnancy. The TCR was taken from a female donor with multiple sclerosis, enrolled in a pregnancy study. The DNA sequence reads TGTGCCAGTAGTATAAACAGGGGTACCGGGGAGCTGTTTTTT. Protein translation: CASSINRGTGELFF.